The sequence of this TCR beta chain was determined in a study of blood T cell repertoires in COVID-19. The overall study: T cells, B-cell-depleted T cells, or PBMCs provided the cDNA or gDNA that served as material.

The CDR3 consists of 13 residues. Per the germline V gene, CDR1 is MDHEN and CDR2 is SYDVKM. Trimming removed 5 bases at V and 5 bases at J, with 12 bases between. Sequenced by immunoSEQ multiplex PCR; TCRdb stores in-frame clones only, minus some. Here the sample spans tens of thousands of clones, roughly 70% being singletons. The chain combines TRBV28 with TRBJ1-2; D is unclear. This sequence originates from a man aged 55-75 years with acute or convalescent COVID-19. Sequenced: peripheral blood. The CDR3 bases are TGTGCCAGCAGTCTAGGACTGACTTATGGCTACACCTTC. Translated: CASSLGLTYGYTF.